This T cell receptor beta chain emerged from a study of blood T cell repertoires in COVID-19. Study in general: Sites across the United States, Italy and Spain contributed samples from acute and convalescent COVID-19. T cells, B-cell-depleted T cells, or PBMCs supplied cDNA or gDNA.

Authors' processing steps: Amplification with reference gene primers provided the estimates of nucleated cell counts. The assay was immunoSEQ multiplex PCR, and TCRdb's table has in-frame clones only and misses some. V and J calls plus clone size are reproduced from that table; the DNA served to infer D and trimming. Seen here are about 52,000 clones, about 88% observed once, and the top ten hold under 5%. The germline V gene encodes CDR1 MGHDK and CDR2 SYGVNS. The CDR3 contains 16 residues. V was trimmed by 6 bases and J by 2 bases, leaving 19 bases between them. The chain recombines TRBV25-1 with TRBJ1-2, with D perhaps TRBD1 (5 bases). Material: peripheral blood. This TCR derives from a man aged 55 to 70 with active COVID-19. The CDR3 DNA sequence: TGTGCCAGCAGACGTGCGGGGCAGGGCCTAAACTATGGCTACACCTTC. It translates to CASRRAGQGLNYGYTF.